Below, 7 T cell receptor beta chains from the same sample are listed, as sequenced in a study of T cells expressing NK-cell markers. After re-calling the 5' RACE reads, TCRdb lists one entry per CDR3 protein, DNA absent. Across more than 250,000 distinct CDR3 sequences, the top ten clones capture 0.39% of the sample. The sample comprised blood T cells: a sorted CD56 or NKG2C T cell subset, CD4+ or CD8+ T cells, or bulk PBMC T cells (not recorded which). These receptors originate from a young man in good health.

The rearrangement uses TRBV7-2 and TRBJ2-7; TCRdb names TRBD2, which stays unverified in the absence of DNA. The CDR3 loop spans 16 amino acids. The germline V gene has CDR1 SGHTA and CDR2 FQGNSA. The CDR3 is CASSQPAGLAGGQQYF. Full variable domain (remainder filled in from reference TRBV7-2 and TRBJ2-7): GAGVSQSPSNKVTEKGKDVELRCDPISGHTALYWYRQSLGQGLEFLIYFQGNSAPDKSGLPSDRFSAERTGGSVSTLTIQRTQQEDSAVYLCASSQPAGLAGGQQYFGPGTRLTVT.

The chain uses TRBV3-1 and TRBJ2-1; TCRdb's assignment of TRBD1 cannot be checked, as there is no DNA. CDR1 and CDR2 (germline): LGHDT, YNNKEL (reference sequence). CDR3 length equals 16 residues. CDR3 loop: CASTTSSGEIRNEQFF.

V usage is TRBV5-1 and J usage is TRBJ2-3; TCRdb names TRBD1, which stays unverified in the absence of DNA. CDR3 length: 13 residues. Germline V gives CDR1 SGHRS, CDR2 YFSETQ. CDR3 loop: CASSLQQGDTQYF.

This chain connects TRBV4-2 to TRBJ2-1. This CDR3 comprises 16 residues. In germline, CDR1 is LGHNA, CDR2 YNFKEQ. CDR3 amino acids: CASSLEAGDSYNEQFF.

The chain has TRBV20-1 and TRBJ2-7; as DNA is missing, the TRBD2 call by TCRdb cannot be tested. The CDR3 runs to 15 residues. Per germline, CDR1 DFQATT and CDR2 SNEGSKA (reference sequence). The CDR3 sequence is CSATGPLAGHYEQYF.

The CDR3 reads CASSPLEGTYEQYF. V and J are TRBV3-1 and TRBJ2-7; TCRdb's D call, TRBD2, is unchecked because there is no DNA. The CDR3 has 14 amino acids. Germline CDR1 is LGHDT and CDR2 is YNNKEL (reference sequence).

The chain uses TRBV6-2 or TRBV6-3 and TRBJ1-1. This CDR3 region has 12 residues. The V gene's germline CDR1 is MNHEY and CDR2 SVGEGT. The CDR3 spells CASSSPLEGAFF.